These 29 T cell receptor beta chains share one sample of origin, sequenced in a study of T cell responses to AZD1222 COVID-19 vaccine. The data were produced by immunoSEQ multiplex PCR, yet TCRdb's version contains in-frame clones alone and is incomplete. The sample includes 83,000 or so clones, roughly 83% seen only once; the top ten take more than 8.5%. This material consisted of peripheral blood, taken on day 0 of AZD1222 vaccination. The receptor source for this set is an adult in good health.

CDR3 amino acids: CARQARGYNEQFF. The DNA of the CDR3 is TGCGCCCGCCAGGCGCGGGGCTACAATGAGCAGTTCTTC. The rearrangement uses TRBV5-1 and TRBJ2-1; maybe TRBD2 (6 bases). Trimming pared 10 bases from V and 3 bases from J, leaving 14 bases between. The CDR3 spans 13 residues. Germline loops: CDR1 SGHRS, CDR2 YFSETQ.

The chain combines TRBV5-6 with TRBJ2-2, with D tentatively TRBD2 (5 bases). This CDR3 is 14 amino acids long. V was shortened by 1 base and J by 9 bases, with 13 bases between the two germline ends. Germline CDR1 SGHDT, CDR2 YYEEEE. The CDR3 bases are TGTGCCAGCAGCTTGAGGGCGGGTGTTCGGGAGCTGTTTTTT. Encoded protein: CASSLRAGVRELFF. Full variable domain (outside the CDR3, taken from reference TRBV5-6 and TRBJ2-2): DAGVTQSPTHLIKTRGQQVTLRCSPKSGHDTVSWYQQALGQGPQFIFQYYEEEERQRGNFPDRFSGHQFPNYSSELNVNALLLGDSALYLCASSLRAGVRELFFGEGSRLTVL.

The gene calls are TRBV7-9 and TRBJ1-5; no reliable D call. Germline CDR1 is SEHNR and CDR2 is FQNEAQ (reference sequence). The CDR3 runs 14 residues. Trimming removed 5 bases from V and 0 bases from J, with 8 bases in between. The CDR3 reads CASSLGNSNQPQHF. The CDR3 bases are TGTGCCAGCAGCCTGGGCAATAGCAATCAGCCCCAGCATTTT.

J is TRBJ1-2 and V is TRBV6-1, with D possibly matching TRBD1 (6 bases). CDR1 and CDR2 from the germline V gene are MNHNS and SASEGT. This CDR3 comprises 12 residues. Deletions cut 11 bases from V and 4 bases from J, with 14 bases between. CDR3 region: CARYRVLYGYTF. The CDR3 nucleotides are TGTGCCCGCTACAGGGTCCTCTATGGCTACACCTTC.

The V gene is TRBV28, the J gene TRBJ2-7; a weak D match, TRBD1 (6 bases). Trimming cost V 4 bases and J 2 bases, with 9 bases left between them. The germline CDR1 and CDR2 sequences are MDHEN and SYDVKM. The CDR3 runs to 13 residues. CDR3 in DNA: TGTGCCAGCAGTTCAGGGGCTCCCTACGAGCAGTACTTC. Its protein product is CASSSGAPYEQYF.

The genes are TRBV30 and TRBJ1-2, with TRBD1 as a possible D gene (5 bases). Between the trimmed V and J ends, which lost 2 bases and 7 bases, there was a span of 20 bases. The CDR3 runs to 15 residues. Germline V CDR1 and CDR2: GTSNPN, SVGIG (reference sequence). CDR3 residues: CAWSPLPGPSFGYTF. Here the CDR3 DNA reads TGTGCCTGGAGTCCTCTCCCGGGACCTAGTTTTGGCTACACCTTC.

This clone was seen once. The chain couples TRBV28 to TRBJ1-4, with no clear D. V lost 6 bases, J lost 6 bases, and 17 bases lay in between. CDR1 MDHEN and CDR2 SYDVKM come from the germline V gene. This CDR3 has 15 amino acids. CDR3 sequence (DNA): TGTGCCAGCAGCCCTCCCCGGGTCCGGGATGAAAAACTGTTTTTT. Translation gives CASSPPRVRDEKLFF.

J is TRBJ1-3 and V is TRBV15; perhaps TRBD1 as D (5 bases). Germline CDR1 LNHNV, CDR2 YYDKDF (reference sequence). Trimming stripped 0 bases from V and 6 bases from J, with 18 bases between. The CDR3 runs 17 residues. The CDR3 coding sequence is TGTGCCACCAGCAGAGATCCCCCGGCCACAGGTCAAAACACCATATATTTT. Its translation is CATSRDPPATGQNTIYF.

The rearrangement joins TRBV19 to TRBJ1-5; the D is unclear. This CDR3 spans 13 amino acids. The germline V gene has CDR1 LNHDA and CDR2 SQIVND (reference sequence). Between the trimmed V and J ends, which lost 4 bases and 6 bases, there was a span of 10 bases. The CDR3 sequence: CASSKGVAQPQHF. Written as DNA, the CDR3 is TGTGCCAGTAGTAAGGGCGTCGCTCAGCCCCAGCATTTT. The variable domain in full, completed from reference TRBV19 and TRBJ1-5, reads DGGITQSPKYLFRKEGQNVTLSCEQNLNHDAMYWYRQDPGQGLRLIYYSQIVNDFQKGDIAEGYSVSREKKESFPLTVTSAQKNPTAFYLCASSKGVAQPQHFGDGTRLSIL.

The count of this clone is one. The J gene is TRBJ2-2, the V gene TRBV9; a possible D gene is TRBD1 (6 bases). Germline V CDR1 and CDR2: SGDLS, YYNGEE. V was trimmed by 0 bases and J by 3 bases, leaving 12 bases between them. CDR3 length equals 16 residues. Written as DNA, the CDR3 is TGTGCCAGCAGCGTAGAGGTAGGGGGTCACACCGGGGAGCTGTTTTTT. Its translation is CASSVEVGGHTGELFF.

The chain uses TRBV5-1 and TRBJ2-7; D gene uncertain. Germline V gene lookup returns CDR1 SGHRS and CDR2 YFSETQ. This CDR3 contains 13 residues. The ends were cut back, 6 bases at V and 1 base at J, with 11 bases in the middle. This CDR3 reads CASTELPSYEQYF. CDR3 DNA sequence: TGCGCCAGCACTGAGCTGCCGTCCTACGAGCAGTACTTC.

The chain is built from TRBV27 and TRBJ1-5; D may be TRBD1 (5 bases). The germline gives CDR1 MNHEY, CDR2 SMNVEV (reference sequence). Between the trimmed V and J ends, which lost 6 bases and 5 bases, there was a span of 11 bases. The CDR3 extends over 13 amino acids. CDR3 in amino acids: CASSQGLYQPQHF. DNA of the CDR3: TGTGCCAGCAGCCAGGGACTGTATCAGCCCCAGCATTTT.

The chain joins TRBV18 to TRBJ1-2, with 7 bases aligning to TRBD1. V gave up 3 bases and J gave up 3 bases; unmatched junction bases: 4. The CDR3 covers 14 residues. CDR1 and CDR2 (germline): KGHSH, LQKENI. In nucleotides, the CDR3 is TGTGCCAGCTCACCTGGGACAGAACACTATGGCTACACCTTC. Translation gives CASSPGTEHYGYTF.

The J gene is TRBJ2-7, the V gene TRBV10-2, with 9 bases identical to TRBD2. Germline V gene lookup returns CDR1 WSHSY and CDR2 SAAADI. The V segment lost 6 bases and the J segment 6 bases; nucleotides outside the gene matches: 9. CDR3 length: 14 amino acids. The CDR3 DNA reads TGCGCCAGCAGCGTAGCGGGAGACGTGGGCGAGCAGTACTTC. As protein: CASSVAGDVGEQYF.

The V call is TRBV12-3 or TRBV12-4, the J call TRBJ2-5; D gene ambiguous. Trimming removed 2 bases at V and 11 bases at J, with 15 bases between. The CDR3 is 13 residues long. CDR3 nucleotide sequence: TGTGCCAGCAGTTTAAAGCGTTTTGTGCGGCAGTACTTC. This encodes CASSLKRFVRQYF.

The chain links TRBV7-9 to TRBJ2-1; no firm D call. The CDR3 is 15 amino acids. Germline V gene lookup returns CDR1 SEHNR and CDR2 FQNEAQ (reference sequence). V lost 3 bases, J lost 0 bases, and 9 bases lay in between. The CDR3 nucleotides are TGTGCCAGCAGCTTTATGGGAAGCTCCTACAATGAGCAGTTCTTC. Its protein product is CASSFMGSSYNEQFF.

This chain links TRBV10-3 with TRBJ1-6, with 8 bases matching TRBD1. This CDR3 is built from 15 residues. Germline V gives CDR1 ENHRY, CDR2 SYGVKD. V lost 5 bases, J lost 6 bases, and 6 bases stayed unmatched. The CDR3 DNA is TGTGCCATCAGTATGCAGGGGGCGGGTAATTCACCCCTCCACTTT. As protein: CAISMQGAGNSPLHF.

V gene TRBV6-1 combines with J gene TRBJ1-1; D is possibly TRBD1 (5 bases). V lost 3 bases, J lost 1 base, and 12 bases lay in between. CDR3 length equals 15 residues. Looked up from germline, CDR1 is MNHNS and CDR2 is SASEGT. The CDR3 bases are TGTGCCAGCAGTGACGGGACGGGGTGGAACACTGAAGCTTTCTTT. Protein product: CASSDGTGWNTEAFF.

This chain uses TRBV18 with TRBJ1-6; D remains unclear. V lost 3 bases and J 0 bases, leaving 12 bases between the germline ends. CDR1 and CDR2 (germline): KGHSH, LQKENI. The CDR3 is made up of 17 amino acids. The CDR3 spells CASSPEAGSSYNSPLHF. DNA for the CDR3: TGTGCCAGCTCACCGGAGGCGGGATCCTCCTATAATTCACCCCTCCACTTT. The whole variable domain, filled in from reference TRBV18 and TRBJ1-6, reads NAGVMQNPRHLVRRRGQEARLRCSPMKGHSHVYWYRQLPEEGLKFMVYLQKENIIDESGMPKERFSAEFPKEGPSILRIQQVVRGDSAAYFCASSPEAGSSYNSPLHFGNGTRLTVT.

The rearrangement links TRBV5-4 to TRBJ1-1, with 8 positions matching TRBD1. Trimming took 0 bases from V and 0 from J; bases not matched to a gene: 4. This CDR3 has 16 amino acids. Germline CDR1 reads SGHNT; CDR2 reads YYREEE (reference sequence). The CDR3 sequence is CASSLGRQGLNTEAFF. The CDR3 DNA reads as TGTGCCAGCAGCTTGGGTAGACAGGGGTTGAACACTGAAGCTTTCTTT.

The chain has TRBV5-6 and TRBJ1-2, with unresolved D. V lost 5 bases to trimming and J lost 1 base, with 9 bases between them. This CDR3 comprises 13 residues. Germline V gene data show CDR1 as SGHDT and CDR2 as YYEEEE. The CDR3: CASRDTFNYGYTF. CDR3 sequence (DNA): TGTGCCAGCAGAGACACTTTTAACTATGGCTACACCTTC.

V usage is TRBV5-6 and J usage is TRBJ1-6; weak D call: TRBD1 (6 bases). Trimming took off 0 bases at V and 9 bases at J, with 16 bases between the two ends. CDR3 length equals 16 residues. The V gene's germline CDR1 is SGHDT and CDR2 YYEEEE. The CDR3 DNA sequence: TGTGCCAGCAGCTTGGAGGGGGGACGCAGGGGTTCACCCCTCCACTTT. It encodes CASSLEGGRRGSPLHF.

The J gene is TRBJ1-3, the V gene TRBV5-1, with 7 bases fitting TRBD1. The CDR3 spans 15 residues. Per germline, CDR1 SGHRS and CDR2 YFSETQ. J lost 4 bases, V lost 0 bases, and 4 bases had no gene match. The DNA for the CDR3 is TGCGCCAGCAGCTTGGGGACAGGCGGGGGAAACACCATATATTTT. It specifies CASSLGTGGGNTIYF.

This chain uses TRBV5-6 with TRBJ2-7, with D possibly TRBD1 on 6 matching bases. Looked up from germline, CDR1 is SGHDT and CDR2 is YYEEEE. V lost 4 bases to trimming and J lost 0 bases, with 11 bases between them. This CDR3 spans 14 amino acids. DNA of the CDR3: TGTGCCAGCAGCATCGGGACAAACTCCTACGAGCAGTACTTC. Translating gives CASSIGTNSYEQYF.

This chain connects TRBV7-9 to TRBJ1-2; TRBD1 aligns across 9 bases. The CDR3 is 16 amino acids. The germline gives CDR1 SEHNR, CDR2 FQNEAQ (reference sequence). After removal of 5 bases from V and 4 bases from J, the junction contained 11 bases not matched to a gene. Here the CDR3 DNA reads TGTGCCAGCAGCACCCGGGACAGGGAAAGGGGCTATGGCTACACCTTC. Its protein product is CASSTRDRERGYGYTF.

The genes are TRBV27 and TRBJ2-2; TRBD2 is a possible D gene (5 bases). V was pared by 7 bases and J by 2 bases, with 8 bases between. CDR1 and CDR2 from the germline V gene are MNHEY and SMNVEV (reference sequence). CDR3 size: 13 residues. The CDR3 region has the DNA TGTGCCAGCAAAGGACTCAACACCGGGGAGCTGTTTTTT. Its protein is CASKGLNTGELFF.

V is TRBV28 and J is TRBJ1-5; the match to TRBD1 covers 10 bases. Germline CDR1 is MDHEN and CDR2 is SYDVKM. V lost 1 base to trimming and J lost 2 bases; unmatched junction nucleotides: 8. The CDR3 is 18 residues long. The CDR3 nucleotides are TGTGCCAGCAGTTTATATGACAGGGGGCTAAGGGGCAATCAGCCCCAGCATTTT. Its protein product is CASSLYDRGLRGNQPQHF.

This clone has only a few counts. The chain employs TRBV19 and TRBJ2-7, with 11 bases that match TRBD1. CDR3 length: 15 residues. The germline CDR1 and CDR2 sequences are LNHDA and SQIVND (reference sequence). V gave up 2 bases and J gave up 2 bases; unmatched junction bases: 2. CDR3 coding DNA: TGTGCCAGTAGTATAACGGGACAGGGGGCCTACGAGCAGTACTTC. Its translation is CASSITGQGAYEQYF.

This clone has a handful of counts. V gene TRBV28 combines with J gene TRBJ2-7; D not resolved. CDR1 MDHEN and CDR2 SYDVKM come from the germline V gene. The V end lost 6 bases, the J end lost 4 bases, and 10 bases lay between the germline ends. This CDR3 spans 12 amino acids. The CDR3 nucleotides read TGTGCCAGCAGGCAGGAGACGTACGAGCAGTACTTC. Translated: CASRQETYEQYF.